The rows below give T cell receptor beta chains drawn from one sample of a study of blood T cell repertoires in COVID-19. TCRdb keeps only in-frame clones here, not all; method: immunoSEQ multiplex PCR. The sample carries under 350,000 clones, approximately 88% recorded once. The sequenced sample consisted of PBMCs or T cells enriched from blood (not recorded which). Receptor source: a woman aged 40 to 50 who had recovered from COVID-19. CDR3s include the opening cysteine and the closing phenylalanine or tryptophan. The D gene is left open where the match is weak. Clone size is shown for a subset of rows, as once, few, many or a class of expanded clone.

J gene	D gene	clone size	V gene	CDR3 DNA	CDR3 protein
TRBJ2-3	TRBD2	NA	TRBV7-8	TGTGCCAGCAGTCCTAGCGGGAGGGCCACAGATACGCAGTATTTT	CASSPSGRATDTQYF
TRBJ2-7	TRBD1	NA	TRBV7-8	TGTGCCAGCAGCCCAGGAAGGACAGGGATTTTCTACGAGCAGTACTTC	CASSPGRTGIFYEQYF
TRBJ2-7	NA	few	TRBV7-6	TGTGCCAGCAGCTTAGTAAGCGAAGCGGGCTACGAGCAGTACTTC	CASSLVSEAGYEQYF
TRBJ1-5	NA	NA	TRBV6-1	TGTGCCAGCAGTGAAGGAGTAACTTATAGCAATCAGCCCCAGCATTTT	CASSEGVTYSNQPQHF
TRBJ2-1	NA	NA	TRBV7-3	TGTGCCAGCAGCCCCCGTCCCCCCTACAATGAGCAGTTCTTC	CASSPRPPYNEQFF
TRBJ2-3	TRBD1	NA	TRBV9	TGTGCCAGCAGCGCAGGACAGGAATTAGATACGCAGTATTTT	CASSAGQELDTQYF
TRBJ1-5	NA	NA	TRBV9	TGTGCCAGCAGCGTAGACGCGACAACCCGGCAACAGCCCCAGCATTTT	CASSVDATTRQQPQHF
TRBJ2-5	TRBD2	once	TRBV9	TGTGCCAGCAGCCGCCCTAGCGGACAAGAGACCCAGTACTTC	CASSRPSGQETQYF
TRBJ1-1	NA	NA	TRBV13	TGTGCCAGCAGCCATTACTTTGCACAGATCATGAACACTGAAGCTTTCTTT	CASSHYFAQIMNTEAFF
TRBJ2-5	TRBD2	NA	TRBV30	TGTGCCTGTCGGACTAGCGGGGCCAAAGAGACCCAGTACTTC	CACRTSGAKETQYF
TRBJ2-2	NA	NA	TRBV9	TGTGCCAGCAGCCTCGACAGCTACACCGGGGAGCTGTTTTTT	CASSLDSYTGELFF
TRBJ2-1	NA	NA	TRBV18	TGTGCCAGCTCACCACCGGGGCGCTCCTACAATGAGCAGTTCTTC	CASSPPGRSYNEQFF
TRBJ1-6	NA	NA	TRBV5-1	TGCGCCAGCAGCTGGGGGGTGATCTCCTATAATTCACCCCTCCACTTT	CASSWGVISYNSPLHF
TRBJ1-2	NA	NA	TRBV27	TGTGCCAGCAGTTTCCTGGGGACTAACCCCTATGGCTACACCTTC	CASSFLGTNPYGYTF
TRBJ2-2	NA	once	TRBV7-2	TGTGCCAGCAGCTCAACAGGAACAACGAACACCGGGGAGCTGTTTTTT	CASSSTGTTNTGELFF
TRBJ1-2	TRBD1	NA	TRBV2	TGTGCCAGCAGTGCCGGGCAGGGGGCGCGCGGCTATGGCTACACCTTC	CASSAGQGARGYGYTF
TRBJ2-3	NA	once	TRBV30	TGTGCCTGGAGCATATCCCCCGGGGGTACGCAGTATTTT	CAWSISPGGTQYF
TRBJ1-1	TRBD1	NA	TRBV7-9	TGTGCCAGCAGCTTCGACAGGGACGAAGCTTTCTTT	CASSFDRDEAFF
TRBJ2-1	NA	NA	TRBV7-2	TGTGCCAGCAGCTTAGGCGCGAGCTCCTACAATGAGCAGTTCTTC	CASSLGASSYNEQFF
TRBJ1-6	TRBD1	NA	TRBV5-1	TGCGCCAGCAGCTGGGGACAGGGGGGGTCACCCCTCCACTTT	CASSWGQGGSPLHF
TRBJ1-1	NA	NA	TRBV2	TGTGCCAGCAGTGTGCTCCAGGGAAACACTGAAGCTTTCTTT	CASSVLQGNTEAFF
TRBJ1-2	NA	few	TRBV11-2	TGTGCCAGCAGCCTCCGGGAGAACTATGGCTACACCTTC	CASSLRENYGYTF
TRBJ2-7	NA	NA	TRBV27	TGTGCCAGCAGTCTATCTAGGAGGGGATCCTACGAGCAGTACTTC	CASSLSRRGSYEQYF
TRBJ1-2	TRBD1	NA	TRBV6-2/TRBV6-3	TGTGCCAGCAGCCACCTTTTTAGGACCGGACAGGGTGTCTATGGCTACACCTTC	CASSHLFRTGQGVYGYTF
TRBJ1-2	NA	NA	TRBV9	TGTGCCAGCAGCCCCTGGGGGGGGAGAGATAATGGCTACACCTTC	CASSPWGGRDNGYTF
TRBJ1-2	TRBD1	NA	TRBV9	TGTGCCAGCAGCGTGGGACAGGGGATTTACTATGGCTACACCTTC	CASSVGQGIYYGYTF
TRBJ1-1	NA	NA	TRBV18	TGTGCCAGCTCACCGGGCCAAAACACTGAAGCTTTCTTT	CASSPGQNTEAFF
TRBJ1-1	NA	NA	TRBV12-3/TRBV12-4	TGTGCCAGCAGTTTCTCGGGCACTGAAGCTTTCTTT	CASSFSGTEAFF
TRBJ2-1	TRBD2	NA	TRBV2	TGTGCCAGCAACCCGCTAGCGGGGTTGGGATACAATGAGCAGTTCTTC	CASNPLAGLGYNEQFF
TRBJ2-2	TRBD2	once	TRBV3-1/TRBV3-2	TGTGCCAGCAGCCAATTGGGAGCGGGAGGGCCAGGCACCGGGGAGCTGTTTTTT	CASSQLGAGGPGTGELFF
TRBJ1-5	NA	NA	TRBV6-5	TGTGCCAGCAGCGCCGACAGTTATAGCAATCAGCCCCAGCATTTT	CASSADSYSNQPQHF
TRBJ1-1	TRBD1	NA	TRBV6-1	TGTGCCAGCAGTGAAGTAGGGGGCTGGGGCACTGAAGCTTTCTTT	CASSEVGGWGTEAFF
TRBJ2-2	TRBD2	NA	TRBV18	TGTGCCAGCTCAACCCGCAGCGGGGCTTGGGAAACCGGGGAGCTGTTTTTT	CASSTRSGAWETGELFF
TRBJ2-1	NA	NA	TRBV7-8	TGTGCCAGCAGCTTAGTTCGGGTTCTTAGCCCGAACAATGAGCAGTTCTTC	CASSLVRVLSPNNEQFF
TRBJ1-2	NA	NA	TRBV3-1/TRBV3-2	TGTGCCAGCAGCCAAAAGATAGCGTTGGGGGCTAATGGCTACACCTTC	CASSQKIALGANGYTF
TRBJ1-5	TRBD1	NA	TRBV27	TGTGCCAGCAGAGGGACAGGAGATCAGCCCCAGCATTTT	CASRGTGDQPQHF
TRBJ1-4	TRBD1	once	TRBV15	TGTGCCACCAGCCCCCCGGAGGGGGCTAGGGAAAAACTGTTTTTT	CATSPPEGAREKLFF
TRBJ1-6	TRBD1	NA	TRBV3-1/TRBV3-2	TGTGCCAGCAGCCAAGGGCGCCAGGGGGCGCTTCCGTTATCTTCTAATTCACCCCTCCACTTT	CASSQGRQGALPLSSNSPLHF
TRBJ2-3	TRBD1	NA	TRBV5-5	TGTGCCAGCAGCTTCGGACAGGGAGGAGATACGCAGTATTTT	CASSFGQGGDTQYF
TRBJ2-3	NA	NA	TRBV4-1	TGCGCCAGCAGCCCAACCGGGGGGCGCGAAACGCAGTATTTT	CASSPTGGRETQYF
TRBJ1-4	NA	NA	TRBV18	TGTGCCAGCTCACCGCGCCAACCCACTGCCCCATGGGGGGCTAATGAAAAACTGTTTTTT	CASSPRQPTAPWGANEKLFF
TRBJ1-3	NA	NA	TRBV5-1	TGCGCCAGCAGCTCCGGGGAGAGCTCTGGAAACACCATATATTTT	CASSSGESSGNTIYF
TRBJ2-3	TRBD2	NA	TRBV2	TGTGCCAGCAGGAGGGGACTAGCGGGGGGGCCAGTAGATACGCAGTATTTT	CASRRGLAGGPVDTQYF
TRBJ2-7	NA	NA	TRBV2	TGTGCCAGCAGTGAACAGGGAGGAAGATACGAGCAGTACTTC	CASSEQGGRYEQYF
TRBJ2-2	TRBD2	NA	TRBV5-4	TGTGCCAGCAGCCACGGTGGCGGGGGGGCCTATATGGGCGGGGAGCTGTTTTTT	CASSHGGGGAYMGGELFF
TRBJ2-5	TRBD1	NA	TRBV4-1	TGCGCCAGCAGCCATGTAAGAGGGGGCGAGACCCAGTACTTC	CASSHVRGGETQYF
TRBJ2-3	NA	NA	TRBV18	TGTGCCAGCTCACCCTCGTCAGATACGCAGTATTTT	CASSPSSDTQYF
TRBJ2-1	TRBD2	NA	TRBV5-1	TGCGCCAGCAGCTTGGCCTCCGGGACTACTGCCTACAATGAGCAGTTCTTC	CASSLASGTTAYNEQFF
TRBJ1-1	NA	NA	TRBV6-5	TGTGCCAGCAGCCGCGAAGCGAACACTGAAGCTTTCTTT	CASSREANTEAFF
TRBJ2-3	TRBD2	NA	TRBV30	TGTGCCTGGAGTGTAGGGCGGCGGGGGACAGATACGCAGTATTTT	CAWSVGRRGTDTQYF
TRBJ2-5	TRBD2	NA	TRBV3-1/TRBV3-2	TGTGCCAGCAGCCTTAGCGGGGGGGGAGAGACCCAGTACTTC	CASSLSGGGETQYF
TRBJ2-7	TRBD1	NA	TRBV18	TGTGCCAGCTCAACCGGGACAGTCTACGAGCAGTACTTC	CASSTGTVYEQYF
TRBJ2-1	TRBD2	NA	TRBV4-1	TGCGCCAGCACCCCTCCGGGAGGATTGTACAATGAGCAGTTCTTC	CASTPPGGLYNEQFF
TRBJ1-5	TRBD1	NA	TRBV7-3	TGTGCCAGCAGCTCCCCGGACAGGAATCAGCCCCAGCATTTT	CASSSPDRNQPQHF